Each of the 6 T cell receptor beta chains below was sequenced from the same sample in a study of technical replicates of blood from several donors (TCRdb year 2017). Receptor libraries were prepared by the immunoSEQ multiplex PCR assay. TCRdb carries this immuneACCESS record with in-frame sequences only. Its versions omit some clonotypes, under half of them owing to an unresolved V gene in the studies checked, with the rest unexplained. This sample lists 58,000 or so clones; about 86% were detected once. Jointly, the top ten make up approximately 5.1% of the sample. Sequencing was carried out using PBMCs. All receptors come from a human donor in good health. Some clones in this sample may be carry-over from other donors' samples.

The CDR3 here is CASSLVTGTNSPLHF. The DNA of the CDR3 is TGTGCCAGCAGCTTAGTTACAGGGACTAATTCACCCCTCCACTTT. The V and J genes are TRBV7-2 and TRBJ1-6, with TRBD1 as a possible D gene (6 bases). The CDR3 length is 15 residues. V was pared by 1 base and J by 6 bases, with 10 bases between. Germline V gives CDR1 SGHTA, CDR2 FQGNSA.

The chain is built from TRBV5-1 and TRBJ2-7; tentative D call: TRBD1 (6 bases). The CDR3 is 15 residues long. V was trimmed by 0 bases and J by 6 bases, leaving 16 bases between them. Germline V gene lookup returns CDR1 SGHRS and CDR2 YFSETQ. CDR3: CASSLEVSGDGEQYF. As DNA, the CDR3 is TGCGCCAGCAGCTTGGAAGTGTCAGGGGACGGCGAGCAGTACTTC.

V is TRBV11-2 and J is TRBJ2-2, with D maybe TRBD1 (5 bases). Between the trimmed V and J ends, which lost 3 bases and 7 bases, there was a span of 15 bases. This CDR3 has 15 residues. Germline CDR1 is SGHAT and CDR2 is FQNNGV. The DNA of the CDR3 is TGTGCCAGCAGCTTTTTAGAAGGGGCTGACGGGGAGCTGTTTTTT. It specifies CASSFLEGADGELFF.

This clone was seen only a few times. The V gene is TRBV15, the J gene TRBJ2-1; D not certain. The germline CDR1 and CDR2 sequences are LNHNV and YYDKDF (reference sequence). The CDR3 has 13 amino acids. V lost 4 bases and J lost 10, with 14 bases in between. CDR3 in amino acids: CATSNNPTVEQFF. The CDR3 DNA reads as TGTGCCACCAGCAACAATCCAACAGTCGAGCAGTTCTTC.

A few counts support this clone. The rearrangement links TRBV14 to TRBJ1-6; 7 nucleotides align to TRBD1. The length of the CDR3 is 14 residues. The germline CDR1 and CDR2 sequences are SGHDN and FVKESK. V dropped 1 base and J dropped 10; count of bases not matched to a gene: 4. In nucleotides, the CDR3 is TGTGCCAGCAGCCAAGGGGGACAGAGATCACCCCTCCACTTT. As protein: CASSQGGQRSPLHF.

The CDR3 bases are TGCGCCAGCAGCTTGGAGGGGGCGATTAATGAAAAACTGTTTTTT. The encoded protein is CASSLEGAINEKLFF. V is TRBV5-1 and J is TRBJ1-4; 7 nucleotides agree with TRBD1. This CDR3 spans 15 amino acids. In germline, CDR1 is SGHRS, CDR2 YFSETQ. Germline trimming cut 0 bases from V and 4 bases from J; bases unmatched to any gene: 3.